Each of the 29 T cell receptor beta chains below was sequenced from the same sample in a study of blood T cell repertoires in COVID-19. Repertoires were generated with immunoSEQ multiplex PCR, while TCRdb's copy carries only in-frame clones and drops some. The data show 390,000 or so clones, 87% seen once. The sequencing input was PBMCs or T cells enriched from blood (not recorded which). All receptors come from a woman aged 45-65 years who had recovered from COVID-19.

In this sample, this clone turned up once. V usage is TRBV2 and J usage is TRBJ1-1, with a weak D call TRBD1 (6 bases). The CDR3 covers 13 residues. Trimming took off 6 bases at V and 3 bases at J, with 11 bases between the two ends. CDR1 is SNHLY and CDR2 is FYNNEI in the germline V gene. This CDR3 reads CASRDSEYTEAFF. CDR3 bases: TGTGCCAGCAGGGACAGTGAGTACACTGAAGCTTTCTTT.

The chain has TRBV15 and TRBJ1-1, with TRBD1 identical over 8 bases. The CDR3 runs 16 residues. Germline CDR1 and CDR2: LNHNV and YYDKDF (reference sequence). With 3 bases clipped from V and 0 bases from J, the junction kept 6 bases outside the gene matches. The CDR3 DNA sequence: TGTGCCACCAGCAGGGACAGGGAATCGGTGAACACTGAAGCTTTCTTT. Amino acid sequence: CATSRDRESVNTEAFF. Full variable domain (outside the CDR3, taken from reference TRBV15 and TRBJ1-1): DAMVIQNPRYQVTQFGKPVTLSCSQTLNHNVMYWYQQKSSQAPKLLFHYYDKDFNNEADTPDNFQSRRPNTSFCFLDIRSPGLGDTAMYLCATSRDRESVNTEAFFGQGTRLTVV.

The V and J genes are TRBV5-1 and TRBJ2-1; weak D call: TRBD1 (6 bases). The CDR3 has 13 residues. Germline loops: CDR1 SGHRS, CDR2 YFSETQ. V gave up 0 bases and J gave up 9 bases, with 10 bases separating them. The CDR3 protein is CASSLGGGGEQFF. Written as DNA, the CDR3 is TGCGCCAGCAGCTTGGGTGGGGGCGGTGAGCAGTTCTTC.

This sequence joins TRBV3-1 (or the pseudogene TRBV3-2) and TRBJ2-7; TRBD1 matches 10 bases. Trimming cost V 4 bases and J 7 bases; bases outside gene matches: 7. The CDR3 length is 14 residues. Germline assignment: CDR1 LGHDT and CDR2 YNNKEL (reference sequence). In nucleotides, the CDR3 is TGTGCCAGCAGCCGCGGGACAGGGGAATGGGAGCAGTACTTC. Translated, it gives CASSRGTGEWEQYF.

Details on this clone: Distinct nucleotide sequences in the sample also encode this CDR3. The chain recombines TRBV7-2 with TRBJ2-2; TRBD1 aligns across 9 bases. The CDR3 sequence is 15 residues long. V gave up 5 bases and J gave up 4 bases; unmatched junction bases: 5. Looked up from germline, CDR1 is SGHTA and CDR2 is FQGNSA. The CDR3 is CASSLTGGSTGELFF. In DNA form, the CDR3 reads TGTGCCAGCAGCCTGACAGGGGGTTCCACCGGGGAGCTGTTTTTT.

This clone was picked up one time. The rearrangement joins TRBV18 to TRBJ1-2, with 10 bases identical to TRBD1. Germline-derived CDR1 and CDR2 are KGHSH and LQKENI. CDR3 length: 19 amino acids. J was trimmed by 4 bases and V by 4 bases; bases with no gene match: 18. The CDR3 region is CASSLPGQGPIRVGYGYTF. The CDR3 nucleotides read TGTGCCAGCTCACTCCCGGGACAGGGGCCTATACGAGTGGGCTATGGCTACACCTTC.

As DNA, the CDR3 is TGTGCCAGCAGTGAAGATAGACTCGTTATAATTTCACCCCTCCACTTT. Translating it yields CASSEDRLVIISPLHF. The chain joins TRBV2 to TRBJ1-6; D not certain. The CDR3 runs to 16 residues. Trimming stripped 1 base from V and 9 bases from J, with 16 bases between. Germline assignment: CDR1 SNHLY and CDR2 FYNNEI.

The V gene is TRBV6-2 or TRBV6-3, the J gene TRBJ2-1; TRBD1 aligns across 10 bases. V lost 2 bases to trimming and J lost 0 bases; unmatched junction nucleotides: 7. Germline V gene data show CDR1 as MNHEY and CDR2 as SVGEGT. The CDR3 is made up of 18 amino acids. The CDR3 DNA is TGTGCCAGCAGTTACCCTCCGGGACAGGGGAACTCCTACAATGAGCAGTTCTTC. Translated, it gives CASSYPPGQGNSYNEQFF.

The chain employs TRBV2 and TRBJ2-1; the match to TRBD2 covers 7 bases. The V and J ends lost 6 bases and 1 base, in that order; junction bases with no gene match: 9. The CDR3 loop spans 16 amino acids. From germline, CDR1 is SNHLY and CDR2 FYNNEI. This CDR3 reads CASRPNSGGSYNEQFF. The DNA for the CDR3 is TGTGCCAGCAGACCAAACTCGGGGGGATCCTACAATGAGCAGTTCTTC.

The chain employs TRBV7-9 and TRBJ1-6, with TRBD1 matching over 10 bases. The CDR3 length is 16 residues. Germline V gene lookup returns CDR1 SEHNR and CDR2 FQNEAQ (reference sequence). The J segment lost 8 bases and the V segment lost 2 bases, leaving 6 bases of the junction unmatched. CDR3 sequence reads: CASSLRPGTGDSPLHF. The CDR3 bases are TGTGCCAGCAGCTTAAGGCCCGGGACAGGGGATTCACCCCTCCACTTT.

The chain links TRBV5-8 to TRBJ1-3, with TRBD1 matching over 7 bases. CDR3 length equals 14 residues. CDR1 and CDR2 (germline): SGHTS, YDEGEE. Trimming at V came to 5 bases and at J to 2 bases, leaving 4 bases not matched to a gene. The CDR3 reads CASRRTGAGNTIYF. The CDR3 nucleotides read TGTGCCAGCAGGCGCACAGGGGCTGGAAACACCATATATTTT.

The V and J genes are TRBV28 and TRBJ2-1; D not resolved. The germline gives CDR1 MDHEN, CDR2 SYDVKM. This CDR3 is built from 16 residues. The V end was cut by 6 bases, the J end by 0 bases, with 15 bases between. This chain's CDR3 is CASSNPVGDSYNEQFF. CDR3 nucleotide sequence: TGTGCCAGCAGCAACCCCGTGGGCGACTCCTACAATGAGCAGTTCTTC.

This chain links TRBV7-2 with TRBJ2-1, with TRBD1 matching over 7 bases. The J segment lost 7 bases and the V segment lost 5 bases, leaving 11 bases of the junction unmatched. The length of the CDR3 is 15 residues. CDR1 SGHTA and CDR2 FQGNSA come from the germline V gene. CDR3 loop: CASSLRQGGWNEQFF. DNA of the CDR3: TGTGCCAGCAGCCTCCGACAGGGTGGTTGGAATGAGCAGTTCTTC.

The rearrangement uses TRBV9 and TRBJ1-4; 10 bases are a match to TRBD1. The J segment lost 0 bases and the V segment lost 3 bases, leaving 2 bases of the junction unmatched. Germline lookup yields CDR1 SGDLS and CDR2 YYNGEE. The CDR3 has 16 amino acids. CDR3 bases: TGTGCCAGCAGCGGGGGACAGGGGACAACTAATGAAAAACTGTTTTTT. Protein product: CASSGGQGTTNEKLFF.

The chain uses TRBV7-2 and TRBJ2-7; 8 nucleotides line up with TRBD1. The CDR3 extends over 15 amino acids. J gave up 3 bases and V 3 bases, and 7 bases lay outside the gene matches. Germline CDR1 SGHTA, CDR2 FQGNSA. CDR3 DNA: TGTGCCAGCAGCTTTTTTAGGACAGGGCTCTACGAGCAGTACTTC. Encoded protein: CASSFFRTGLYEQYF.

The sample holds one count of this clone. The V call is TRBV7-9, the J call TRBJ1-6, with D perhaps TRBD1 (5 bases). V was shortened by 8 bases and J by 9 bases, with 11 bases between the two germline ends. The CDR3 has 12 amino acids. The germline V gene encodes CDR1 SEHNR and CDR2 FQNEAQ (reference sequence). The CDR3 region is CASGEGSSPLHF. DNA for the CDR3: TGTGCCAGCGGGGAGGGGTCTTCACCCCTCCACTTT.

This chain uses TRBV29-1 with TRBJ2-3; perhaps TRBD2 as D (5 bases). V shed 0 bases and J shed 2 bases, with 9 bases lying between them. Germline CDR1 and CDR2: SQVTM and ANQGSEA. The length of the CDR3 is 14 residues. CDR3 region: CSVEDGLNTDTQYF. The CDR3 DNA sequence: TGCAGCGTTGAAGATGGACTGAACACAGATACGCAGTATTTT.

The J gene is TRBJ2-6, the V gene TRBV29-1; 8 nucleotides match TRBD1. Unmatched junction bases numbered 10, after V lost 6 bases and J lost 0 bases. The CDR3 length is 17 residues. Germline loops: CDR1 SQVTM, CDR2 ANQGSEA. The CDR3, as DNA: TGCAGCGTCCCAGGACAGGGCACACTCTCTGGGGCCAACGTCCTGACTTTC. This sequence encodes CSVPGQGTLSGANVLTF.

V gene TRBV7-3 combines with J gene TRBJ2-2; 9 bases line up with TRBD1. Germline V lookup: CDR1 SGHTA, CDR2 FQGTGA. The junction had 8 bases not matched to a gene; V was cut back by 5 bases and J by 4 bases. This CDR3 has 16 amino acids. The chain's CDR3 is CASSPTGQGGTGELFF. In DNA form, the CDR3 reads TGTGCCAGCAGCCCAACGGGACAGGGCGGCACCGGGGAGCTGTTTTTT.

V usage is TRBV18 and J usage is TRBJ1-5; 11 positions agree with TRBD1. The ends lost 6 bases at V and 4 bases at J; junction bases unmatched: 8. Looked up from germline, CDR1 is KGHSH and CDR2 is LQKENI. This CDR3 spans 16 amino acids. CDR3 DNA: TGTGCCAGCTCGCCGATAGGGACAGGGGGAAATCAGCCCCAGCATTTT. This encodes CASSPIGTGGNQPQHF. The complete variable domain, with remaining parts taken from reference TRBV18 and TRBJ1-5, reads NAGVMQNPRHLVRRRGQEARLRCSPMKGHSHVYWYRQLPEEGLKFMVYLQKENIIDESGMPKERFSAEFPKEGPSILRIQQVVRGDSAAYFCASSPIGTGGNQPQHFGDGTRLSIL.

The CDR3 DNA sequence: TGTGCCACCAGCAGAACCGGGACAGGGTATCAGCCCCAGCATTTT. This encodes CATSRTGTGYQPQHF. V usage is TRBV15 and J usage is TRBJ1-5; 9 positions agree with TRBD1. Losses at the gene ends were 2 bases for V and 5 bases for J; bases not matched to a gene: 4. Per the germline V gene, CDR1 is LNHNV and CDR2 is YYDKDF (reference sequence). The CDR3 has 15 residues. Using reference TRBV15 and TRBJ1-5 for the parts outside the CDR3, the full variable domain is DAMVIQNPRYQVTQFGKPVTLSCSQTLNHNVMYWYQQKSSQAPKLLFHYYDKDFNNEADTPDNFQSRRPNTSFCFLDIRSPGLGDTAMYLCATSRTGTGYQPQHFGDGTRLSIL.

CDR3 residues: CASSLGTWDEQYF. CDR3 coding DNA: TGTGCCAGCAGCTTAGGGACATGGGACGAGCAGTACTTC. This chain connects TRBV11-2 to TRBJ2-7; TRBD1 is a possible D gene (5 bases). V lost 1 base and J 5 bases, leaving 9 bases between the germline ends. CDR1 is SGHAT and CDR2 is FQNNGV in the germline V gene. The CDR3 consists of 13 residues.

The chain uses TRBV3-1 (or the pseudogene TRBV3-2) and TRBJ1-6; 9 nucleotides agree with TRBD1. Germline-derived CDR1 and CDR2 are LGHDT and YNNKEL (reference sequence). This CDR3 is 16 amino acids long. Trimming took 4 bases from V and 7 from J; bases not matched to a gene: 8. CDR3 sequence: CASSPPTGTGNSPLHF. The CDR3 nucleotides are TGTGCCAGCAGCCCCCCTACCGGGACAGGGAATTCACCCCTCCACTTT.

This chain links TRBV7-9 with TRBJ1-2, with 7 bases identical to TRBD1. Per the germline V gene, CDR1 is SEHNR and CDR2 is FQNEAQ (reference sequence). With 7 bases clipped from V and 7 bases from J, the junction kept 9 bases outside the gene matches. CDR3 length equals 13 residues. CDR3 sequence (DNA): TGTGCCAGCACCGAACAGGGGATGGGTGGCTACACCTTC. Its translation is CASTEQGMGGYTF.

The V and J genes are TRBV28 and TRBJ1-5, with D possibly being TRBD1 (6 bases). The germline V and J ends were trimmed by 5 bases and 5 bases, with 19 bases remaining between them. CDR1 and CDR2 (germline): MDHEN, SYDVKM. There are 16 residues in the CDR3. The CDR3 DNA reads as TGTGCCAGCAGTCTCCCCCCAGGGGCAGATCATCAGCCCCAGCATTTT. Its translation is CASSLPPGADHQPQHF.

The rearrangement uses TRBV6-5 and TRBJ2-5; 8 bases align to TRBD1. CDR3 length: 14 residues. With 4 bases clipped from V and 5 bases from J, the junction kept 6 bases outside the gene matches. Germline CDR1 and CDR2: MNHEY and SVGAGI. Here the CDR3 DNA reads TGTGCCAGCAGTTGGGGACAGGTTGGGGAGACCCAGTACTTC. Translated: CASSWGQVGETQYF.

Only one count was recorded for this clone. The chain recombines TRBV18 with TRBJ1-5; 8 nucleotides align to TRBD1. With 2 bases clipped from V and 1 base from J, the junction kept 4 bases outside the gene matches. CDR3 length: 16 residues. CDR1 and CDR2 from the germline V gene are KGHSH and LQKENI. CDR3 bases: TGTGCCAGCTCACCATCGCAGGGGGCAAGCAATCAGCCCCAGCATTTT. The encoded protein is CASSPSQGASNQPQHF.

The chain is built from TRBV4-3 and TRBJ2-3; 9 bases map to TRBD2. The junction had 11 bases not matched to a gene; V was cut back by 2 bases and J by 5 bases. The CDR3 covers 17 residues. Looked up from germline, CDR1 is LGHNA and CDR2 is YSLEER. CDR3 nucleotides: TGCGCCAGCAGCCAACTAGCGGGGAGCGCCCTTAGAGATACGCAGTATTTT. Protein sequence: CASSQLAGSALRDTQYF.

This chain uses TRBV20-1 with TRBJ1-1; perhaps TRBD1 as D (5 bases). Between the trimmed V and J ends, which lost 6 bases and 1 base, there was a span of 6 bases. This CDR3 has 11 residues. Germline V gene sequence: CDR1 DFQATT, CDR2 SNEGSKA (reference sequence). CDR3 protein: CSAGQNTEAFF. CDR3 sequence (DNA): TGCAGTGCCGGACAGAACACTGAAGCTTTCTTT.